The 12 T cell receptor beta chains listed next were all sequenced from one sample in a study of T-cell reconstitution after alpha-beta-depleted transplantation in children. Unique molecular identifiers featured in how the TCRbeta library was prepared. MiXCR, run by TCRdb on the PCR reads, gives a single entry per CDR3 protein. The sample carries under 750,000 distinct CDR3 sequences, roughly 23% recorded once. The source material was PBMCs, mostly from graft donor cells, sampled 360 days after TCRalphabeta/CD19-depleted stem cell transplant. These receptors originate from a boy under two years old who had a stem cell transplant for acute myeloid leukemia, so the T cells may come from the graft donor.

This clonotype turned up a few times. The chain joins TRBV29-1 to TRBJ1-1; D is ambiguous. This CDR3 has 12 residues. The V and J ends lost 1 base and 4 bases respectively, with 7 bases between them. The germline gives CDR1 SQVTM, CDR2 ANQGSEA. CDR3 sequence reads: CSVEGVVTEAFF. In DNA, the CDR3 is TGCAGCGTTGAAGGTGTAGTCACTGAAGCTTTCTTT.

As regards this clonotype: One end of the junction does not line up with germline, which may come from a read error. The CDR3 reads CCARDGDRGTDTQYF. CDR3 nucleotide sequence: TGCTGTGCTAGAGATGGGGACAGGGGGACAGATACGCAGTATTTT. V usage is TRBV20-1 and J usage is TRBJ2-3; 11 positions match TRBD1. This CDR3 has 15 amino acids. The germline gives CDR1 DFQATT, CDR2 SNEGSKA (reference sequence).

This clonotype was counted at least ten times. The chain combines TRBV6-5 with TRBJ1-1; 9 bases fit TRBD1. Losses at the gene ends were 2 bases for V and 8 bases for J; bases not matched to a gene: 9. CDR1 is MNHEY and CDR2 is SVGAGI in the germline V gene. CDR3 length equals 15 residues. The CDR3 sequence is CASSYRGTGPHEAFF. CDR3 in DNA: TGTGCCAGCAGTTACCGGGGGACAGGGCCGCACGAAGCTTTCTTT.

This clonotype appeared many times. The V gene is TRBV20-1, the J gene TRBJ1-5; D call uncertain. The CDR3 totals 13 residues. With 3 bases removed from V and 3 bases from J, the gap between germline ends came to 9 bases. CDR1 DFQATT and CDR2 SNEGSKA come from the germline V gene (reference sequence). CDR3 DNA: TGCAGTGCTAGCGGCAGCCCCAATCAGCCCCAGCATTTT. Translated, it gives CSASGSPNQPQHF.

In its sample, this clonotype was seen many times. The CDR3 DNA reads as TGCAGTGCAATCGGGCCAGTAGATTCACCCCTCCACTTT. Translated: CSAIGPVDSPLHF. The J gene is TRBJ1-6, the V gene TRBV20-1; D is unclear. The germline V gene encodes CDR1 DFQATT and CDR2 SNEGSKA (reference sequence). This CDR3 is built from 13 residues. Trimming stripped 6 bases from V and 8 bases from J, with 14 bases between.

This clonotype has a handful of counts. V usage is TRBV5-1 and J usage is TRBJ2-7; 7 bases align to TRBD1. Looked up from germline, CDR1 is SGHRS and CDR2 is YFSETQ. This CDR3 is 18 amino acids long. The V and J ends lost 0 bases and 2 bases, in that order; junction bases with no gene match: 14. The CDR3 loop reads CASSLAGANTGAAYEQYF. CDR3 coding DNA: TGCGCCAGCAGCTTGGCCGGGGCCAACACAGGGGCAGCCTACGAGCAGTACTTC. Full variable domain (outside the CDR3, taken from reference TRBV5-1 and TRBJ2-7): KAGVTQTPRYLIKTRGQQVTLSCSPISGHRSVSWYQQTPGQGLQFLFEYFSETQRNKGNFPGRFSGRQFSNSRSEMNVSTLELGDSALYLCASSLAGANTGAAYEQYFGPGTRLTVT.

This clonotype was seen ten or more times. The CDR3 region is CATSPTPDRGHLNTGELFF. In DNA form, the CDR3 reads TGTGCCACCAGCCCTACCCCGGACAGGGGGCATCTCAACACCGGGGAGCTGTTTTTT. The chain joins TRBV15 to TRBJ2-2, with 11 bases identical to TRBD1. The CDR3 extends over 19 amino acids. The trim removed 5 bases at V and 2 bases at J, leaving 13 bases unmatched. CDR1 and CDR2 (germline): LNHNV, YYDKDF (reference sequence).

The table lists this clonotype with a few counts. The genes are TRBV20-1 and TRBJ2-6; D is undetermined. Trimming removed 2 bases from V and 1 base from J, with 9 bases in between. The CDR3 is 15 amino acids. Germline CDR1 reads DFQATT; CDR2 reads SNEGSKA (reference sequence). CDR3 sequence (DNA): TGCAGTGCTAGAAACTTTCTTTCTGGGGCCAACGTCCTGACTTTC. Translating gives CSARNFLSGANVLTF.

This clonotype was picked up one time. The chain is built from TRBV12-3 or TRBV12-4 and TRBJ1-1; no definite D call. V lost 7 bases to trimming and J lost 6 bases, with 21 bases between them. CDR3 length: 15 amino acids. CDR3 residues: CASTNIRTAAAEAFF. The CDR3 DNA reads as TGTGCCAGCACCAATATTCGGACGGCCGCGGCTGAAGCTTTCTTT.

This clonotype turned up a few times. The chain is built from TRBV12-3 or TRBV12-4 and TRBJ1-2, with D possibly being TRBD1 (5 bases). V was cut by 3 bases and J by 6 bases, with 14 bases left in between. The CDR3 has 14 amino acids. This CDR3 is CASSLVGGVDGYTF. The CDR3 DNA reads TGTGCCAGCAGTTTGGTTGGAGGGGTAGATGGCTACACCTTC.

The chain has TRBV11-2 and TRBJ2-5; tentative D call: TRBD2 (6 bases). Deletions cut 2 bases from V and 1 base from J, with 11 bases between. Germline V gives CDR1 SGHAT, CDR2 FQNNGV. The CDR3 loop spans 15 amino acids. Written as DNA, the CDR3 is TGTGCCAGCAGCTTACACGGGGGACTCCAAGAGACCCAGTACTTC. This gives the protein CASSLHGGLQETQYF. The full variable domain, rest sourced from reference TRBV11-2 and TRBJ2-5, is EAGVAQSPRYKIIEKRQSVAFWCNPISGHATLYWYQQILGQGPKLLIQFQNNGVVDDSQLPKDRFSAERLKGVDSTLKIQPAKLEDSAVYLCASSLHGGLQETQYFGPGTRLLVL.

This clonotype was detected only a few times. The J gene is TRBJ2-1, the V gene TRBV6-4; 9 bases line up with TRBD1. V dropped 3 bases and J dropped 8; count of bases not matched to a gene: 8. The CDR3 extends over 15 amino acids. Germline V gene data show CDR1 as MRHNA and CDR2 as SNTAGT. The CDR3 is CASSEGDRVVDEQFF. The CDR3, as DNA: TGTGCCAGCAGTGAGGGGGACAGGGTAGTCGATGAGCAGTTCTTC.